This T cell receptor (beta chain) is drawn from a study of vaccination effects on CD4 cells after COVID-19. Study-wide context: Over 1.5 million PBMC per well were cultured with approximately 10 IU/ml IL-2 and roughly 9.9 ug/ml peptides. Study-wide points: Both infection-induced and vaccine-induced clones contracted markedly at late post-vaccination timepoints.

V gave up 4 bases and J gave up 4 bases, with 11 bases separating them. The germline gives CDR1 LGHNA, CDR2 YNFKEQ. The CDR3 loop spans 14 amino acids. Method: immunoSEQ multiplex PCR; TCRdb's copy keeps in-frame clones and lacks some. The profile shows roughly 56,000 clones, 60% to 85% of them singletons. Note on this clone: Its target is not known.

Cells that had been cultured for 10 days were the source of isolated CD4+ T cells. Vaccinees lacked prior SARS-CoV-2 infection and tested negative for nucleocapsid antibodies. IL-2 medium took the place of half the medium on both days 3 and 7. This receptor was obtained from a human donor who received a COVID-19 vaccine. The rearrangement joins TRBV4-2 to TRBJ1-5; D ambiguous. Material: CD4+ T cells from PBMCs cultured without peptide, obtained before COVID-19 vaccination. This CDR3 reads CASSLQKGNQPQHF. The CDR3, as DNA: TGTGCCAGCAGCCTTCAGAAAGGGAATCAGCCCCAGCATTTT.